This section outlines one T cell receptor beta chain sequence together with its context. Its antigen is unknown. The data originate from a study of CD8 T cells in ankylosing spondylitis. Findings and limits, study-wide: Relatively rare in peripheral blood, disease-linked clones were also CD8+. Seven to nine highly homologous variants formed a TCR beta motif that appeared characteristic of ankylosing spondylitis blood.

TCR beta libraries were made by quantitative 5'-RACE with molecular barcodes. TCRdb recomputed calls from the 5' RACE reads with MiXCR, one row per CDR3 protein. The sample has just over 350,000 distinct CDR3 sequences, 20% to 25% seen once. CDR1 is MGHRA, CDR2 YSYEKL, per germline. This CDR3 comprises 12 residues. The V and J ends lost 2 bases and 8 bases respectively, with 9 bases between them. The rearrangement joins TRBV4-1 to TRBJ1-1, with TRBD1 as a possible D gene (6 bases). The sample was blood, either unsorted or a sorted T cell fraction (not recorded which). This receptor was identified in a male donor with ankylosing spondylitis or in good health (not recorded which). The DNA of the CDR3 is TGCGCCAGCAGCCAACACGGGACAGAAGCTTTCTTT. Its protein is CASSQHGTEAFF.